This TCR beta chain comes out of a study of blood T cell repertoires in COVID-19. Generated by immunoSEQ multiplex PCR, the TCRdb table keeps only in-frame clones and is missing some. The table lists about 150,000 clones, under 85% of them singletons. Trimming at V came to 4 bases and at J to 5 bases, leaving 1 base not matched to a gene. Germline V gene sequence: CDR1 SEHNR, CDR2 FQNEAQ (reference sequence). The length of the CDR3 is 13 residues. The clonotype originates from a woman aged 80 or over with acute or convalescent COVID-19. The chain recombines TRBV7-9 with TRBJ1-5; 8 positions agree with TRBD1. Sequencing was carried out using peripheral blood. This CDR3 is CASSSQGDQPQHF. The DNA of the CDR3 is TGTGCCAGCAGCTCACAGGGGGATCAGCCCCAGCATTTT.